This record covers a single T cell receptor beta chain. Antigen: not known. The CDR3 has 16 amino acids. V gave up 4 bases and J gave up 4 bases; unmatched junction bases: 5. These data originate in a study of T-cell memory formation after mild COVID-19. Study-level points and caveats: Memory cells collected pre-infection included some clones that later responded, suggesting cross-reactive memory joined.

Constant-segment primers were used for 5'RACE, and the resulting TCR alpha and TCR beta cDNA libraries carried sample barcodes and UMIs. TCRdb reanalysed the 5' RACE reads using MiXCR and keeps one entry per CDR3 protein. Here the sample spans around 320,000 distinct CDR3 sequences, 28% being singletons. Input material: PBMCs or a T cell subset sorted from them (not recorded which). The source of this sequence is an adult woman who had mild COVID-19 (a few samples of this study predate the infection). Cell type and time point are not known. The genes are TRBV12-3 or TRBV12-4 and TRBJ2-5; the match to TRBD2 covers 14 bases. Here the CDR3 DNA reads TGTGCCAGCAGTTCCGGGACTAGCGGGAGAGGAGAGACCCAGTACTTC. Translating gives CASSSGTSGRGETQYF.